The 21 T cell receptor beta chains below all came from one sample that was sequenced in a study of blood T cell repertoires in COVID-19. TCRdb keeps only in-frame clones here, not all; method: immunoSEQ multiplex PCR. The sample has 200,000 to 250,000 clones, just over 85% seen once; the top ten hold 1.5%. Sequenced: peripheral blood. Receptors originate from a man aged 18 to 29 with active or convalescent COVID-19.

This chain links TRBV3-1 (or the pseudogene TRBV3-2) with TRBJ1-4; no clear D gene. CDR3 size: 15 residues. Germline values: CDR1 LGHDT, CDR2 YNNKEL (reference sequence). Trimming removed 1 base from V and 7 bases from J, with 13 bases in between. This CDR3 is CASSQGPGGGEKLFF. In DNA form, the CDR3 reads TGTGCCAGCAGCCAAGGTCCCGGAGGTGGTGAAAAACTGTTTTTT.

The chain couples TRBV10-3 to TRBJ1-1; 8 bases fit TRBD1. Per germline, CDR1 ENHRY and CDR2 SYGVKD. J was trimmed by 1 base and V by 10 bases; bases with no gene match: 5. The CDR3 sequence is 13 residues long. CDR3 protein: CATAGTGNTEAFF. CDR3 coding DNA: TGTGCCACCGCCGGGACAGGGAACACTGAAGCTTTCTTT.

Written as DNA, the CDR3 is TGCAGCGGGGGACTAGCGCGGGGTGTGGAGACCCAGTACTTC. As protein: CSGGLARGVETQYF. The rearrangement joins TRBV29-1 to TRBJ2-5; TRBD2 aligns across 10 bases. The junction had 10 bases not matched to a gene; V was cut back by 7 bases and J by 5 bases. The CDR3 spans 14 residues. The germline gives CDR1 SQVTM, CDR2 ANQGSEA. The complete variable domain, with remaining parts taken from reference TRBV29-1 and TRBJ2-5, reads SAVISQKPSRDICQRGTSLTIQCQVDSQVTMMFWYRQQPGQSLTLIATANQGSEATYESGFVIDKFPISRPNLTFSTLTVSNMSPEDSSIYLCSGGLARGVETQYFGPGTRLLVL.

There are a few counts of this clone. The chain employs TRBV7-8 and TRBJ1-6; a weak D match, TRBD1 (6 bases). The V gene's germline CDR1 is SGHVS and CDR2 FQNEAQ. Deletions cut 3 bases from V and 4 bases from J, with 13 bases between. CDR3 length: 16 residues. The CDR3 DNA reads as TGTGCCAGCAGCTTTAATCCCGGACAGTATAATTCACCCCTCCACTTT. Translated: CASSFNPGQYNSPLHF. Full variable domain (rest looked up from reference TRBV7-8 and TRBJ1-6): GAGVSQSPRYKVAKRGQDVALRCDPISGHVSLFWYQQALGQGPEFLTYFQNEAQLDKSGLPSDRFFAERPEGSVSTLKIQRTQQEDSAVYLCASSFNPGQYNSPLHFGNGTRLTVT.

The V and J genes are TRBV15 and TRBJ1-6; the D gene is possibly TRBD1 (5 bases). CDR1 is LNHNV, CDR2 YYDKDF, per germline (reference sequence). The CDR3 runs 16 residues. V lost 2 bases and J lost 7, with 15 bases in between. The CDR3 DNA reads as TGTGCCACCAGCAGATCCATGGGGCAGAGAAATTCACCCCTCCACTTT. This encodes CATSRSMGQRNSPLHF.

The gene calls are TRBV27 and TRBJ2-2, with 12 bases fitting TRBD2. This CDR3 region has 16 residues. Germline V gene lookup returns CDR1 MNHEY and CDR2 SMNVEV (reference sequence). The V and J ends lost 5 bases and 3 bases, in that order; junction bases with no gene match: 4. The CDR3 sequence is CASSALAGGDTGELFF. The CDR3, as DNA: TGTGCCAGCAGTGCCCTAGCGGGAGGGGACACCGGGGAGCTGTTTTTT.

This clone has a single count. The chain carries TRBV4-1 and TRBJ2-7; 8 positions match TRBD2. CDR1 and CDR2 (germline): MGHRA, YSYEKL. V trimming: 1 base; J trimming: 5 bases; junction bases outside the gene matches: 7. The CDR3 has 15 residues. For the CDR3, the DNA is TGCGCCAGCAGCCAAGTCCTCGGTAGCGGGAACGAGCAGTACTTC. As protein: CASSQVLGSGNEQYF.

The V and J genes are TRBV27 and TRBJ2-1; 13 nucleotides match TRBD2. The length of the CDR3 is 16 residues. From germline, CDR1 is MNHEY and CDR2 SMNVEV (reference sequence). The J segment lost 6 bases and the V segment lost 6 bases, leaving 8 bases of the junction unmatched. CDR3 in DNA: TGTGCCAGCAGCCATCGACTAGCGGGAGGACGCAATGAGCAGTTCTTC. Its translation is CASSHRLAGGRNEQFF.

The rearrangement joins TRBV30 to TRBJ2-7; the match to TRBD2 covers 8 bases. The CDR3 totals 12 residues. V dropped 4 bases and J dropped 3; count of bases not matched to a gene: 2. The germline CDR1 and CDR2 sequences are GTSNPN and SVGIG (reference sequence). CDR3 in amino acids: CAWTTSGYEQYF. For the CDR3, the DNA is TGTGCCTGGACTACTAGCGGCTACGAGCAGTACTTC.

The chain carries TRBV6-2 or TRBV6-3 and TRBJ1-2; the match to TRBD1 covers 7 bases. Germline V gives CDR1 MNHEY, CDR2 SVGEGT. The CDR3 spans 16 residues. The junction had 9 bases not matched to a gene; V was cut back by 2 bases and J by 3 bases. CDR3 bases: TGTGCCAGCAGTTACCTCGGACGGGACAGACACTATGGCTACACCTTC. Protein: CASSYLGRDRHYGYTF.

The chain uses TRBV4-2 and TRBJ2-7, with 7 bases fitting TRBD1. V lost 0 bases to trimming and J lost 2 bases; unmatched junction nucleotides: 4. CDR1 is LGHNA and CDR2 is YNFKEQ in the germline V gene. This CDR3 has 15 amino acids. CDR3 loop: CASSQDRGRAYEQYF. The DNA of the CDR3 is TGTGCCAGCAGCCAAGATAGGGGGCGCGCCTACGAGCAGTACTTC.

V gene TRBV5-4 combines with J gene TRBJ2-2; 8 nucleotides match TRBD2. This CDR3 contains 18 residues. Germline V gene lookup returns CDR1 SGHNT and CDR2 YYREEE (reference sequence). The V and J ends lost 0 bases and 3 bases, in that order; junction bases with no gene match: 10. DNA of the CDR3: TGTGCCAGCAGCTTGGCGCAGGCTAGCGGGCCCCACACCGGGGAGCTGTTTTTT. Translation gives CASSLAQASGPHTGELFF.

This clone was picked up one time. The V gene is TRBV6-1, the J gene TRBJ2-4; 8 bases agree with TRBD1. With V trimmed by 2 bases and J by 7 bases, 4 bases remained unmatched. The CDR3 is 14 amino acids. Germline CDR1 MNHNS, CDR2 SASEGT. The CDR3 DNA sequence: TGTGCCAGCAGTGAATACACAGGGGGTAACATTCAGTACTTC. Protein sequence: CASSEYTGGNIQYF.

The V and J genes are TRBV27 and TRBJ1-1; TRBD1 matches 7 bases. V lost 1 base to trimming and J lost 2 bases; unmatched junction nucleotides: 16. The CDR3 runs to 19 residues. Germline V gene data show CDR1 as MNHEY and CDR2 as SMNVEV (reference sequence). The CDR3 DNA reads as TGTGCCAGCAGTTTATACCCCGCTTTGACAGGGCACATCAACACTGAAGCTTTCTTT. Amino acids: CASSLYPALTGHINTEAFF.

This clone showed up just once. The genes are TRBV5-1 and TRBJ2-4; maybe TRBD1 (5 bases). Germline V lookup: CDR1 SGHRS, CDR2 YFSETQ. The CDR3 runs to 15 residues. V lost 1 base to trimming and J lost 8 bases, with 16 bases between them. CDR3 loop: CASSLRGIVSDIQYF. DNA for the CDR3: TGCGCCAGCAGCTTGAGGGGCATAGTCTCGGACATTCAGTACTTC. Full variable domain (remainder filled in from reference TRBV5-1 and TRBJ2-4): KAGVTQTPRYLIKTRGQQVTLSCSPISGHRSVSWYQQTPGQGLQFLFEYFSETQRNKGNFPGRFSGRQFSNSRSEMNVSTLELGDSALYLCASSLRGIVSDIQYFGAGTRLSVL.

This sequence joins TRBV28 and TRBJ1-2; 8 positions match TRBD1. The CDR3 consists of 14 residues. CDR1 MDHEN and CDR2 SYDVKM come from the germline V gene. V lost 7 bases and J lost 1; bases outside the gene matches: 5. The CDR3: CASNGQGVNYGYTF. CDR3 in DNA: TGTGCCAGCAACGGACAGGGCGTTAACTATGGCTACACCTTC.

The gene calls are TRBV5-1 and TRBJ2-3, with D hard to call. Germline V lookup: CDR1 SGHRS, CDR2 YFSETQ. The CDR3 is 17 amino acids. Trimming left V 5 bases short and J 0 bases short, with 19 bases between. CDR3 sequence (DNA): TGCGCCAGCAGTTTTCAACCAGTGACTTCTAGCACAGATACGCAGTATTTT. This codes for CASSFQPVTSSTDTQYF.

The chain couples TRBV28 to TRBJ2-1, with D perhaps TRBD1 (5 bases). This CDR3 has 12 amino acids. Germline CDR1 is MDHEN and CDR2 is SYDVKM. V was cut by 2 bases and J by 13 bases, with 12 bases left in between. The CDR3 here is CASSLPLTEQFF. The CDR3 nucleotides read TGTGCCAGCAGTTTACCGTTGACAGAACAGTTCTTC. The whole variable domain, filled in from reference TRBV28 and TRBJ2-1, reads DVKVTQSSRYLVKRTGEKVFLECVQDMDHENMFWYRQDPGLGLRLIYFSYDVKMKEKGDIPEGYSVSREKKERFSLILESASTNQTSMYLCASSLPLTEQFFGPGTRLTVL.

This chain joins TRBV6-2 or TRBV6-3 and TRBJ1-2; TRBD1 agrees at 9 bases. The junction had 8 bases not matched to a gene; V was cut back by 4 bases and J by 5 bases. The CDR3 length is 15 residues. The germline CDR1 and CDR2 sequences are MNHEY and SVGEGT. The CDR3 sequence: CASSLPGQGGYGYTF. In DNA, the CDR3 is TGTGCCAGCAGTTTGCCGGGACAGGGAGGGTATGGCTACACCTTC.

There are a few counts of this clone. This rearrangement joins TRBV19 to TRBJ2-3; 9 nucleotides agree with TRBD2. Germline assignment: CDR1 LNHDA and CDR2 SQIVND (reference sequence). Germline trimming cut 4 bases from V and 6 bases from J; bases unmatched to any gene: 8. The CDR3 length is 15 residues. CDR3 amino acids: CASSKTSGSSDTQYF. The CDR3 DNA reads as TGTGCCAGTAGTAAGACTAGCGGTTCATCGGATACGCAGTATTTT.

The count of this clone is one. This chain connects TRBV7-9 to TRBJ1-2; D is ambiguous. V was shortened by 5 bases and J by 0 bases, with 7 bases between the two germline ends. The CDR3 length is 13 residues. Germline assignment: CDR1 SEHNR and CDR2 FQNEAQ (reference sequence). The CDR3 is CASSPSANYGYTF. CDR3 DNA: TGTGCCAGCAGCCCCTCGGCTAACTATGGCTACACCTTC.